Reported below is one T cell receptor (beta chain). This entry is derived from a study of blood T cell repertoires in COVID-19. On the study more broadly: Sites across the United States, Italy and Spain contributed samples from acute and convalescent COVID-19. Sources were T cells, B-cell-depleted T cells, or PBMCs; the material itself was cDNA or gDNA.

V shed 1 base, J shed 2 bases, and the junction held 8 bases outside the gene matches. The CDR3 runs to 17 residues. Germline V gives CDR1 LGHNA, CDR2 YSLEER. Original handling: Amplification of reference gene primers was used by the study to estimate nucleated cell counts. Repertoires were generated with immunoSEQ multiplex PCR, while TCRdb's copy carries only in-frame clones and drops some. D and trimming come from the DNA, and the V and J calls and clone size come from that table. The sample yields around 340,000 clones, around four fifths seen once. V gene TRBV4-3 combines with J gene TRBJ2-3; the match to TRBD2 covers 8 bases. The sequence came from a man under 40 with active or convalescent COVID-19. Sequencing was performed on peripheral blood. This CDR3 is CASSQVGLARSTDTQYF. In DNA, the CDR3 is TGCGCCAGCAGCCAAGTAGGACTAGCCCGGTCCACAGATACGCAGTATTTT.